This TCR beta chain was documented in a study of neoadjuvant anti-PD-1 for oral cavity cancer. The count of this clone is one. What it binds is unknown. General study results and limits: Only three patients per response group were TCR-analyzed; validation needed. Treg/Th17 ratio rose with pretreatment blood and fell with post-treatment tumor TCRbeta clonality. Post-treatment tumors with larger preexisting clones showed more shrinkage.

Two replicates per tumor sample, mostly from roughly 4.9 ug of genomic DNA. Sequencing used immunoSEQ multiplex PCR; TCRdb keeps in-frame clones, though not all of them. Of some 7,400 clones listed, around 48% are singletons. The sequence came from a person aged 35-79 years with oral cavity squamous cell carcinoma. The sequencing used tumor tissue, collected before nivolumab (anti-PD-1) treatment.

CDR3 in DNA: TGTGCCACCTACTCCGGGTTGGGCGGGGGAGCGGGAGAGACCCAGTACTTC. Protein sequence: CATYSGLGGGAGETQYF. This sequence joins TRBV5-6 and TRBJ2-5, with 7 bases aligning to TRBD2. Germline V gene lookup returns CDR1 SGHDT and CDR2 YYEEEE. The CDR3 totals 17 residues. V was pared by 9 bases and J by 4 bases, with 21 bases of the junction left unmatched. The full variable domain, in which reference TRBV5-6 and TRBJ2-5 provide the parts outside the CDR3, is DAGVTQSPTHLIKTRGQQVTLRCSPKSGHDTVSWYQQALGQGPQFIFQYYEEEERQRGNFPDRFSGHQFPNYSSELNVNALLLGDSALYLCATYSGLGGGAGETQYFGPGTRLLVL.